The 20 T cell receptor beta chains below were found in one sample sequenced in a study of PD-1 blockade in classical Hodgkin lymphoma. Profiled with immunoSEQ multiplex PCR; TCRdb holds only in-frame clones, not every one. This table holds more than 140,000 clones, nearly 80% found once. All trial patients relapsed after autologous stem cell transplantation. The source was peripheral blood mononuclear cells (PBMCs), collected before the second cycle of nivolumab. These receptors were collected from a human donor with classical Hodgkin lymphoma.

V is TRBV18 and J is TRBJ2-7; D not certain. The CDR3 consists of 14 residues. CDR1 is KGHSH and CDR2 is LQKENI in the germline V gene. The V end lost 4 bases, the J end lost 5 bases, and 15 bases lay between the germline ends. CDR3 bases: TGTGCCAGCTCACAGTACGGGCCTAGGGACGAGCAGTACTTC. Its translation is CASSQYGPRDEQYF.

Details on this clone: The same CDR3 is also encoded by other DNA sequences in this sample. The V and J genes are TRBV18 and TRBJ1-5; 9 nucleotides match TRBD1. The CDR3 sequence is 14 residues long. Germline CDR1 and CDR2: KGHSH and LQKENI. After removal of 2 bases from V and 4 bases from J, the junction contained 0 bases not matched to a gene. The CDR3 nucleotides are TGTGCCAGCTCACCAGGGACAGGGAATCAGCCCCAGCATTTT. Translating gives CASSPGTGNQPQHF.

This clone was detected once. The chain recombines TRBV7-2 with TRBJ1-2, with 7 bases identical to TRBD1. The ends lost 4 bases at V and 4 bases at J; junction bases unmatched: 9. The CDR3 loop spans 15 amino acids. Germline V gene lookup returns CDR1 SGHTA and CDR2 FQGNSA. CDR3 loop: CASSYQGGITYGYTF. In DNA form, the CDR3 reads TGTGCCAGCAGCTACCAGGGGGGGATCACCTATGGCTACACCTTC. The full variable domain, completed using reference TRBV7-2 and TRBJ1-2, is GAGVSQSPSNKVTEKGKDVELRCDPISGHTALYWYRQSLGQGLEFLIYFQGNSAPDKSGLPSDRFSAERTGGSVSTLTIQRTQQEDSAVYLCASSYQGGITYGYTFGSGTRLTVV.

This rearrangement joins TRBV6-5 to TRBJ2-7; no firm D call. The V end lost 2 bases, the J end lost 3 bases, and 11 bases lay between the germline ends. CDR1 and CDR2 from the germline V gene are MNHEY and SVGAGI. CDR3 length: 14 residues. CDR3 DNA: TGTGCCAGCAGTTACGAGAGTTCCCACTACGAGCAGTACTTC. It translates to CASSYESSHYEQYF.

This rearrangement joins TRBV9 to TRBJ2-5; 9 nucleotides align to TRBD1. This CDR3 contains 16 residues. The J segment lost 5 bases and the V segment lost 0 bases, leaving 8 bases of the junction unmatched. The germline gives CDR1 SGDLS, CDR2 YYNGEE. The CDR3 sequence is CASSVGTGQGIETQYF. The CDR3 DNA reads as TGTGCCAGCAGCGTAGGGACGGGACAGGGCATTGAGACCCAGTACTTC. Based on the CDR3 plus reference TRBV9 and TRBJ2-5, the full variable domain is DSGVTQTPKHLITATGQRVTLRCSPRSGDLSVYWYQQSLDQGLQFLIQYYNGEERAKGNILERFSAQQFPDLHSELNLSSLELGDSALYFCASSVGTGQGIETQYFGPGTRLLVL.

For this clone: The junction does not match germline at one end; this may be a read error. The chain recombines TRBV25-1 with TRBJ1-5; 7 bases agree with TRBD1. The CDR3 length is 15 residues. The germline V gene has CDR1 MGHDK and CDR2 SYGVNS. CDR3 coding DNA: TGTGCCAGCAGAAGGGACAGCTTTAGCGATCAGCCCCAGCATTTT. It is translated as CASRRDSFSDQPQHF.

The chain has TRBV6-5 and TRBJ2-2, with D perhaps matching TRBD2 (6 bases). The CDR3 spans 14 residues. The germline V gene has CDR1 MNHEY and CDR2 SVGAGI. V was pared by 4 bases and J by 6 bases, with 12 bases between. CDR3 loop: CASSWGDGAGELFF. The CDR3 region has the DNA TGTGCCAGCAGTTGGGGGGATGGGGCCGGGGAGCTGTTTTTT.

CDR3 DNA: TGTGCCAGCAGCCTTCCGACAGGGGGAGCGCAGTATTTT. It is translated as CASSLPTGGAQYF. The chain has TRBV28 and TRBJ2-3, with 9 bases matching TRBD1. The V segment lost 6 bases and the J segment 10 bases; nucleotides outside the gene matches: 8. Germline lookup yields CDR1 MDHEN and CDR2 SYDVKM. The CDR3 extends over 13 amino acids.

This clone was detected a few times. The rearrangement joins TRBV10-3 to TRBJ1-2, with D perhaps TRBD1 (6 bases). Trimming took off 10 bases at V and 4 bases at J, with 22 bases between the two ends. The CDR3 loop spans 15 amino acids. Germline CDR1 and CDR2: ENHRY and SYGVKD. The CDR3 loop reads CASSYGTEGGYGYTF. DNA of the CDR3: TGTGCCAGCAGCTACGGGACCGAAGGGGGCTATGGCTACACCTTC.

The chain carries TRBV5-1 and TRBJ1-3; 8 bases are a match to TRBD1. Germline trimming cut 4 bases from V and 0 bases from J; bases unmatched to any gene: 21. CDR1 is SGHRS and CDR2 is YFSETQ in the germline V gene. CDR3 length: 21 amino acids. The DNA of the CDR3 is TGCGCCAGCAGCGGGAGGGCGCGGACAGGGTATTTAGGGGGCTCTGGAAACACCATATATTTT. Protein sequence: CASSGRARTGYLGGSGNTIYF.

This chain links TRBV5-4 with TRBJ1-2; TRBD1 is a possible D gene (5 bases). CDR1 SGHNT and CDR2 YYREEE come from the germline V gene (reference sequence). V lost 0 bases and J lost 10, with 13 bases in between. The CDR3 runs to 13 residues. The CDR3 DNA sequence: TGTGCCAGCAGCTTGGACCGTGGGGGGGACTACACCTTC. Translating gives CASSLDRGGDYTF. The complete variable domain, with remaining parts taken from reference TRBV5-4 and TRBJ1-2, reads ETGVTQSPTHLIKTRGQQVTLRCSSQSGHNTVSWYQQALGQGPQFIFQYYREEENGRGNFPPRFSGLQFPNYSSELNVNALELDDSALYLCASSLDRGGDYTFGSGTRLTVV.

In its sample, this clone was seen once. The DNA of the CDR3 is TGTGCCAGCAGCGTAGATCCCAGGGGCCCTTCCTACGAGCAGTACTTC. Protein sequence: CASSVDPRGPSYEQYF. The rearrangement links TRBV9 to TRBJ2-7; D might be TRBD1 (6 bases). The CDR3 is 16 residues long. Germline V gives CDR1 SGDLS, CDR2 YYNGEE. V lost 0 bases, J lost 1 base, and 14 bases lay in between.

J is TRBJ1-2 and V is TRBV7-8; 7 bases agree with TRBD1. The CDR3 is 17 amino acids. From germline, CDR1 is SGHVS and CDR2 FQNEAQ. The V segment lost 3 bases and the J segment 0 bases; nucleotides outside the gene matches: 10. This CDR3 reads CASSFTGDGLSNYGYTF. In nucleotides, the CDR3 is TGTGCCAGCAGCTTCACAGGGGACGGACTGTCTAACTATGGCTACACCTTC.

A single count supports this clone. The genes are TRBV5-8 and TRBJ1-6; D is ambiguous. Trimming took off 1 base at V and 6 bases at J, with 5 bases between the two ends. CDR3 length: 13 amino acids. The germline CDR1 and CDR2 sequences are SGHTS and YDEGEE. The CDR3 reads CASSLRLNSPLHF. CDR3 sequence (DNA): TGTGCCAGCAGCTTGCGCCTTAATTCACCCCTCCACTTT.

V usage is TRBV2 and J usage is TRBJ1-1; 10 positions match TRBD1. The CDR3 is made up of 16 amino acids. With 4 bases clipped from V and 7 bases from J, the junction kept 12 bases outside the gene matches. From germline, CDR1 is SNHLY and CDR2 FYNNEI. The CDR3 is CASSVRTGGGSGEAFF. CDR3 nucleotides: TGTGCCAGCAGTGTTCGGACAGGGGGGGGTTCCGGTGAAGCTTTCTTT.

The chain is built from TRBV6-5 and TRBJ2-2, with 9 bases lining up with TRBD1. The ends lost 6 bases at V and 5 bases at J; junction bases unmatched: 7. Germline V gene data show CDR1 as MNHEY and CDR2 as SVGAGI. The CDR3 covers 15 residues. The CDR3 here is CASSVQGAFTGELFF. CDR3 sequence (DNA): TGTGCCAGCAGCGTACAGGGGGCCTTTACCGGGGAGCTGTTTTTT.

This rearrangement joins TRBV10-3 to TRBJ2-7, with 7 bases identical to TRBD2. V was clipped by 0 bases and J by 2 bases; unmatched bases: 7. The CDR3 loop spans 16 amino acids. CDR1 is ENHRY, CDR2 SYGVKD, per germline. The CDR3 protein is CAISESALALPYEQYF. CDR3 in DNA: TGTGCCATCAGTGAGTCGGCACTAGCGCTTCCCTACGAGCAGTACTTC.

This chain uses TRBV27 with TRBJ1-2, with a possible D match to TRBD1 (6 bases). V was shortened by 8 bases and J by 6 bases, with 19 bases between the two germline ends. The V gene's germline CDR1 is MNHEY and CDR2 SMNVEV (reference sequence). There are 14 residues in the CDR3. CDR3 coding DNA: TGTGCCAGCGGCACGAACATCTGGACAGATGGCTACACCTTC. Translation: CASGTNIWTDGYTF.

V gene TRBV7-8 combines with J gene TRBJ2-5, with D hard to call. Looked up from germline, CDR1 is SGHVS and CDR2 is FQNEAQ. V lost 5 bases, J lost 6 bases, and 4 bases lay in between. The CDR3 covers 10 residues. The CDR3 coding sequence is TGTGCCAGCAGCCTCCAGACCCAGTACTTC. Protein product: CASSLQTQYF.

V usage is TRBV18 and J usage is TRBJ2-1; 10 nucleotides match TRBD2. Trimming took 5 bases from V and 0 from J; bases not matched to a gene: 4. Germline CDR1 and CDR2: KGHSH and LQKENI. The CDR3 has 16 residues. CDR3 nucleotide sequence: TGTGCCAGCTCATCTGCTAGCGGGAGCTCCTACAATGAGCAGTTCTTC. It translates to CASSSASGSSYNEQFF.